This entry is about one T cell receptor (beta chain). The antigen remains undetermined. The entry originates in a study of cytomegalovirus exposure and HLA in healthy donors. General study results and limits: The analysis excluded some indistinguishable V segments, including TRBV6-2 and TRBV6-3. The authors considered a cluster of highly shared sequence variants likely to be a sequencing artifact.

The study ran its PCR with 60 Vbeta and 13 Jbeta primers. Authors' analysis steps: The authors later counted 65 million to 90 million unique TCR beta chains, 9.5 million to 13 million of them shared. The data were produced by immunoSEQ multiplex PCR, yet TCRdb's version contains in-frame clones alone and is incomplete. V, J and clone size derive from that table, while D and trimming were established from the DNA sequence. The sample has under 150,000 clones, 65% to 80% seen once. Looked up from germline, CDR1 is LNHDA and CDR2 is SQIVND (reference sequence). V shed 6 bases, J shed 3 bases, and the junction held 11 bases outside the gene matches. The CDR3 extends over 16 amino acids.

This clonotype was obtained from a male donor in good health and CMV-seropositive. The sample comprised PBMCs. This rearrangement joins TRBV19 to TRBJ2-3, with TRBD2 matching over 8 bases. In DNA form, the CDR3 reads TGTGCCAGTAGCCGGGAGGGGCGGAAGTCAACAGATACGCAGTATTTT. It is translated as CASSREGRKSTDTQYF.